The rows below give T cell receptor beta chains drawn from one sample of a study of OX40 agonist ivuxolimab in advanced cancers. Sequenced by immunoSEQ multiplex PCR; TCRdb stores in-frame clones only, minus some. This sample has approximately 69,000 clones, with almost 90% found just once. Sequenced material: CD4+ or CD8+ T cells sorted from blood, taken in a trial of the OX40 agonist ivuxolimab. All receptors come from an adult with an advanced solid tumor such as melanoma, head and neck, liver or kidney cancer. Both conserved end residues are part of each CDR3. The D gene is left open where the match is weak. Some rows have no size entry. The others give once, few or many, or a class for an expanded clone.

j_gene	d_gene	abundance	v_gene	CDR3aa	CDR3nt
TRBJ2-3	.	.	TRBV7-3	CASSQAEASTDTQYF	TGTGCCAGCAGTCAAGCTGAGGCCAGCACAGATACGCAGTATTTT
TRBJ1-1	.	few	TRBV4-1	CASSQGRENTEAFF	TGCGCCAGCAGCCAAGGCAGGGAGAACACTGAAGCTTTCTTT
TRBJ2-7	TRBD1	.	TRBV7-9	CASSLGQGGQYF	TGTGCCAGCAGCCTCGGACAGGGAGGACAGTACTTC
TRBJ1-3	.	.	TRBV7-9	CASSPTGSSGNTIYF	TGTGCCAGCAGCCCAACCGGGAGCTCTGGAAACACCATATATTTT
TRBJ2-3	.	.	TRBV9	CASSVAEFTDTQYF	TGTGCCAGCAGCGTAGCGGAGTTCACAGATACGCAGTATTTT
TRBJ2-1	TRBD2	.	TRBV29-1	CSGRSREPRSYNEQFF	TGCAGCGGGCGCTCGCGGGAGCCAAGGTCCTACAATGAGCAGTTCTTC
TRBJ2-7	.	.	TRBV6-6	CASSSYAEQYF	TGTGCCAGCAGTTCTTATGCCGAGCAGTACTTC
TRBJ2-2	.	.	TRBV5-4	CASSRESVNTGELFF	TGTGCCAGCAGCCGCGAGAGCGTGAACACCGGGGAGCTGTTTTTT
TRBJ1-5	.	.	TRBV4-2	CASSEVANSNQPQHF	TGTGCCAGCAGCGAAGTCGCCAATAGCAATCAGCCCCAGCATTTT
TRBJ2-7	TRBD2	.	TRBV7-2	CASSLPGLAGNVLLREQYF	TGTGCCAGCAGCTTACCGGGACTAGCGGGAAACGTCCTGTTGCGCGAGCAGTACTTC
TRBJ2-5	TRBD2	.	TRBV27	CASSLSGRGWGGETQYF	TGTGCCAGCAGTCTTAGCGGGAGAGGTTGGGGAGGGGAGACCCAGTACTTC
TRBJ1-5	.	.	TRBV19	CASTPPGSNQPQHF	TGTGCCAGTACCCCCCCTGGGAGCAATCAGCCCCAGCATTTT
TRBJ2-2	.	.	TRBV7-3	CASSSGRGAGELFF	TGTGCCAGCAGCTCGGGAAGGGGAGCAGGGGAGCTGTTTTTT
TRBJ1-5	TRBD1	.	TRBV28	CASTEGTGRFGQPQHF	TGTGCCAGCACCGAAGGGACAGGGCGATTTGGGCAGCCCCAGCATTTT
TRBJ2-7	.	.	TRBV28	CASSETGLFEQYF	TGTGCCAGCAGTGAAACAGGGTTATTCGAGCAGTACTTC
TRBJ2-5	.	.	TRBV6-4	CASSDRLLAAHWETQYF	TGTGCCAGCAGTGACCGTCTATTAGCGGCGCATTGGGAGACCCAGTACTTC
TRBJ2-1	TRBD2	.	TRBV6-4	CASSPSGRAYNEQFF	TGTGCCAGCAGCCCTAGCGGGAGGGCCTACAATGAGCAGTTCTTC
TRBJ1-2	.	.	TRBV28	CASSLQGYGYTF	TGTGCCAGCAGTTTACAGGGGTATGGCTACACCTTC
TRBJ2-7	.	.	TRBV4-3	CASSQVLEAPLNEQYF	TGCGCCAGCAGCCAAGTTTTAGAGGCCCCTCTGAACGAGCAGTACTTC